This entry is about one TCR beta chain. Its antigen is not known. This table comes from immunoSEQ multiplex PCR, and its TCRdb copy is limited to in-frame clones, with some not included. The table records fewer than 300,000 clones, roughly 90% of them present only once. The V segment lost 5 bases and the J segment 5 bases; nucleotides outside the gene matches: 5. Germline CDR1 SGHVS, CDR2 FQNEAQ. The length of the CDR3 is 14 residues. This sample stems from a study of cytomegalovirus exposure and HLA in healthy donors. About the research overall: Later, an analysis reported that the roughly 120 validation repertoires had used the same platform as the 666 first-cohort repertoires.

Study-wide findings and caveats: Generally TCR sequences proved uncommon, though certain public TCRs appeared in numerous donors. TCR beta chains numbering some 160 were designated cytomegalovirus-associated.

This sequence was found in a young woman in good health and CMV-seronegative. V and J are TRBV7-8 and TRBJ2-2, with 7 bases lining up with TRBD1. Sequencing was performed on PBMCs. CDR3 amino acids: CASSADRETGELFF. The DNA for the CDR3 is TGTGCCAGCAGCGCCGACAGGGAGACCGGGGAGCTGTTTTTT.